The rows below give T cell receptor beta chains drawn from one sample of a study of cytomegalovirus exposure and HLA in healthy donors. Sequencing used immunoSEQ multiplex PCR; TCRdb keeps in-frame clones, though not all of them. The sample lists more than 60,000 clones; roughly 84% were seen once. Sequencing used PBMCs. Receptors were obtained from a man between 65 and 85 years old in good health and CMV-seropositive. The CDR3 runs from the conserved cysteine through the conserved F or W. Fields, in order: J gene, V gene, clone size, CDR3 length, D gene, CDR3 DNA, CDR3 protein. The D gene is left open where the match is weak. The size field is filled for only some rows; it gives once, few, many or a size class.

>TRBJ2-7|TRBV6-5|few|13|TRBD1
TGTGCCAGCTTCCGGGACAGGGGCTACGAGCAGTACTTC
CASFRDRGYEQYF
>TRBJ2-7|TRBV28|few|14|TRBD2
TGTGCCAGCAGGTTGCCTACTAGCGGGAATGAGCAGTACTTC
CASRLPTSGNEQYF
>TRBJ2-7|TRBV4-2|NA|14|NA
TGTGCCAGCAGCCAAGAGAGACTAGCCTACGAGCAGTACTTC
CASSQERLAYEQYF
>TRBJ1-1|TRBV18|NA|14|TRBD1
TGTGCCAGCTCACCGGACGTCACAGGGGAAGAAGCTTTCTTT
CASSPDVTGEEAFF
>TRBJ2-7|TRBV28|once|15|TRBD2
TGTGCCAGCAGTTTATCGGCTAGCGGCCGCTACGAGCAGTACTTC
CASSLSASGRYEQYF
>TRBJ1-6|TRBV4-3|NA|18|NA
TGCGCCAGCAGCCAAGATGACAGCTGGAGCTCCTATAATTCACCCCTCCACTTT
CASSQDDSWSSYNSPLHF
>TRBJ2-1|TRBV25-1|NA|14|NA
TGTGCCACCGCCCCCCCACGGGATATTAATGAGCAGTTCTTC
CATAPPRDINEQFF
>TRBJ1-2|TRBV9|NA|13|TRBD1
TGTGCCAGCAGCGCGGACAGGTCGCCTGGCTACACCTTC
CASSADRSPGYTF
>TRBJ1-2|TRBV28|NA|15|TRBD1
TGTGCCAGCAATCCCGGAGGGGACAGAAACTATGGCTACACCTTC
CASNPGGDRNYGYTF
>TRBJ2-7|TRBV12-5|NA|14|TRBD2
TGTGCTAGTGGTTTGGAAGCGGGGCCCTACGAGCAGTACTTC
CASGLEAGPYEQYF
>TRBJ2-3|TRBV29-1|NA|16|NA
TGCAGCGTTGAACCACAAGGGGGGGCCAGGGCAGATACGCAGTATTTT
CSVEPQGGARADTQYF
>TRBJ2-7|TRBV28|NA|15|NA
TGTGCCAGCAGTCCCGAAGGTGAGGCGCCCTACGAGCAGTACTTC
CASSPEGEAPYEQYF
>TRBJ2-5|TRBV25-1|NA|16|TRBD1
TGTGCCAGCAGTGAGGGCCGGGACAGTGGAAAAGAGACCCAGTACTTC
CASSEGRDSGKETQYF
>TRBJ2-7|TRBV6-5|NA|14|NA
TGTGCCAGCAGTTACTCGAGTGTTTCCTACGAGCAGTACTTC
CASSYSSVSYEQYF
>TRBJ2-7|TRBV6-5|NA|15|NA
TGTGCCAGCAGTCCTTCAATGACAAACTCCTACGAGCAGTACTTC
CASSPSMTNSYEQYF
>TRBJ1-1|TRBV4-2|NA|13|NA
TGTGCCAGCAGCCAAGAACCAGGGTCTGAAGCTTTCTTT
CASSQEPGSEAFF
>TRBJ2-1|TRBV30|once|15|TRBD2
TGTGCCTGGAGTTCTACTAGCGGGAGGTACAATGAGCAGTTCTTC
CAWSSTSGRYNEQFF
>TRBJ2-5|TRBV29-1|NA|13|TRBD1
TGCAGCGAACGCCCACAGGGGCCAGAGACCCAGTACTTC
CSERPQGPETQYF
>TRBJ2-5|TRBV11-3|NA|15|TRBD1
TGTGCCAGCAGCCTCGTCAGGGGGCGATACGAGACCCAGTACTTC
CASSLVRGRYETQYF
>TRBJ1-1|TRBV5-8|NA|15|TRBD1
TGTGCCAGCAGGTCGGGGACAGGGCGGTACACTGAAGCTTTCTTT
CASRSGTGRYTEAFF
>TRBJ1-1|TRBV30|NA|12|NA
TGTGCCGCCCCACAGGGGAACACTGAAGCTTTCTTT
CAAPQGNTEAFF
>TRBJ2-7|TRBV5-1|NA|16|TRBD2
TGCGCCAGCAGCGGCGGTGCTCAGCGGGGCGGTTACGAGCAGTACTTC
CASSGGAQRGGYEQYF
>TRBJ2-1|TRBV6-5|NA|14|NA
TGTGCCAGCAGTTACGGGACTTATTACAATGAGCAGTTCTTC
CASSYGTYYNEQFF
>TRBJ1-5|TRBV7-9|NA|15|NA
TGTGCCAGCAGTTTGGGGGGGGGACCCAATCAGCCCCAGCATTTT
CASSLGGGPNQPQHF
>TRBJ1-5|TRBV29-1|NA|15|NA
TGCAGCGTTGACCGGACTAATTGGAGCAATCAGCCCCAGCATTTT
CSVDRTNWSNQPQHF
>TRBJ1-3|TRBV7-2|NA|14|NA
TGTGCCAGCGCCCACGGACAGTTTGGAAACACCATATATTTT
CASAHGQFGNTIYF
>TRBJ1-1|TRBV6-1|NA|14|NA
TGTGCCAGCAAGGCGGGACGGGAAAACACTGAAGCTTTCTTT
CASKAGRENTEAFF
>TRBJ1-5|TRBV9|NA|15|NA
TGTGCCAGCAGCGTAGGGGGCACAAGCAATCAGCCCCAGCATTTT
CASSVGGTSNQPQHF
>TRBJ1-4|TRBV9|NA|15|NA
TGTGCCAGCAGCGTAGCTGGGGGCACTAATGAAAAACTGTTTTTT
CASSVAGGTNEKLFF
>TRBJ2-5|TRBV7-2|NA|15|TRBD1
TGTGCCAGCAGCCCGGGGACAGGGGAATCAGAGACCCAGTACTTC
CASSPGTGESETQYF
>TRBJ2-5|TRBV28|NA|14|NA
TGTGCCAGCAGCGGAACCGGGACACGAGAGACCCAGTACTTC
CASSGTGTRETQYF
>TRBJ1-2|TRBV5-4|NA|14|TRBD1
TGTGCCAGCAGCTTGGGACAGGGGGTTGTTGGCTACACCTTC
CASSLGQGVVGYTF
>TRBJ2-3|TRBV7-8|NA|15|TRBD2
TGTGCCAGCAGCTTAGAAGCGGGGAACACAGATACGCAGTATTTT
CASSLEAGNTDTQYF
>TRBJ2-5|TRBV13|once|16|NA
TGTGCCAGCAGCTTAGCCCCTTTCGGGAGCCAAGAGACCCAGTACTTC
CASSLAPFGSQETQYF
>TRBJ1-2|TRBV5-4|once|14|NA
TGTGCCAGCAGCCCGACAGTCGCTAACTATGGCTACACCTTC
CASSPTVANYGYTF
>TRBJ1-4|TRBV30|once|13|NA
TGTGCCTGGAGCCCCGGTCAGGGCGAAAAACTGTTTTTT
CAWSPGQGEKLFF
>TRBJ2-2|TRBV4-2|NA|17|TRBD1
TGTGCCAGCAGCCGGAATTTCCGGGACAGGGTTATCGGGGAGCTGTTTTTT
CASSRNFRDRVIGELFF
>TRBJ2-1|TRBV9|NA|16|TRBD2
TGTGCCAGCAGCGTATCTTCGCGGGAGGGCGCGAATGAGCAGTTCTTC
CASSVSSREGANEQFF
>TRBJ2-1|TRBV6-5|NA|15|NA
TGTGCCAGCAGGGGGGGACAGACCTCCTACAATGAGCAGTTCTTC
CASRGGQTSYNEQFF
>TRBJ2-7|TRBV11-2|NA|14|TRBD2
TGTGCCAGCAGCTCTCTAGCGGGGGTGAACGAGCAGTACTTC
CASSSLAGVNEQYF
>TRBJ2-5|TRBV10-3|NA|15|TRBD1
TGTGCCATCAGTGAGGGAAGAGACAGGGAAGGGACCCAGTACTTC
CAISEGRDREGTQYF
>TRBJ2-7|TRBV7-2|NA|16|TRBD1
TGTGCCAGCAGCTTGGTGGGGGGGACAGGGGGCGACGAGCAGTACTTC
CASSLVGGTGGDEQYF
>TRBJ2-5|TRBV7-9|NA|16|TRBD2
TGTGCCAGCAGCCCCCCCCCGGGACTAGCGCAAGAGACCCAGTACTTC
CASSPPPGLAQETQYF
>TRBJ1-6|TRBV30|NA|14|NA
TGTGCCTGGAGGGAGGAGTGGGGTAATTCACCCCTCCACTTT
CAWREEWGNSPLHF
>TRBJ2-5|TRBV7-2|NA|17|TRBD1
TGTGCCAGCAGCAACCAAGGGTCAGGGGGCGGAAGGGAGACCCAGTACTTC
CASSNQGSGGGRETQYF
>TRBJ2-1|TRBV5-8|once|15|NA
TGTGCCAGCAGCTTGTCACAGGGCGTCACCAATGAGCAGTTCTTC
CASSLSQGVTNEQFF
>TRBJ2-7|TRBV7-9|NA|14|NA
TGTGCCAGCAGGGGGGGGCAGTCCCCCTACGAGCAGTACTTC
CASRGGQSPYEQYF
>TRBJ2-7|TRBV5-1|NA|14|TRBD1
TGCGCCAGCAGCTCCGGGACAGGGAACCACGAGCAGTACTTC
CASSSGTGNHEQYF
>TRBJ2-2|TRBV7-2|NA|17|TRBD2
TGTGCCAGCAGCTTCGTGGGCGGGGGACGCTACACCGGGGAGCTGTTTTTT
CASSFVGGGRYTGELFF
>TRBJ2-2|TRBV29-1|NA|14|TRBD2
TGCAGCGTCTCGACTAGCGGGAGACCCGGGGAGCTGTTTTTT
CSVSTSGRPGELFF
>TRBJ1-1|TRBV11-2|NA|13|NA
TGTGCCAGCAGCTTAGACAGGAACACTGAAGCTTTCTTT
CASSLDRNTEAFF
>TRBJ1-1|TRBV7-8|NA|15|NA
TGTGCCAGCAGAGCGAATCATCAACCTGGCACTGAAGCTTTCTTT
CASRANHQPGTEAFF
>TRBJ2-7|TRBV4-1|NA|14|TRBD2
TGCGCCAGCAGCCAAAGTCTAGCGGACTACGAGCAGTACTTC
CASSQSLADYEQYF
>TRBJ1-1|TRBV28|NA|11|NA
TGTGCCAGCAGCGTGGGCCCCGAAGCTTTCTTT
CASSVGPEAFF
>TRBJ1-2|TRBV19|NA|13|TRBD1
TGTGCCAGTAGTCTAGACAGGGGGCCTGGCTACACCTTC
CASSLDRGPGYTF
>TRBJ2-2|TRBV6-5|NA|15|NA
TGTGCCAGCAGTTACTCTAGGGCAGGGCCCGGGGAGCTGTTTTTT
CASSYSRAGPGELFF
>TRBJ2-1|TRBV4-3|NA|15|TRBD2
TGCGCCAGCAGCCAGCCGGGACTAGCAATCAATGAGCAGTTCTTC
CASSQPGLAINEQFF
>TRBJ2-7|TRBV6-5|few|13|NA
TGTGCCAGCAGTTACTCGAATTCGGACGAGCAGTACTTC
CASSYSNSDEQYF
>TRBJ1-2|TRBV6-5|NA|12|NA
TGTGCCAGCAGTCCCGGGACATATGGCTACACCTTC
CASSPGTYGYTF
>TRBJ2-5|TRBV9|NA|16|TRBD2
TGTGCCAGCAGCGTGGATAGCGGGGGGGCTCAGGAGACCCAGTACTTC
CASSVDSGGAQETQYF